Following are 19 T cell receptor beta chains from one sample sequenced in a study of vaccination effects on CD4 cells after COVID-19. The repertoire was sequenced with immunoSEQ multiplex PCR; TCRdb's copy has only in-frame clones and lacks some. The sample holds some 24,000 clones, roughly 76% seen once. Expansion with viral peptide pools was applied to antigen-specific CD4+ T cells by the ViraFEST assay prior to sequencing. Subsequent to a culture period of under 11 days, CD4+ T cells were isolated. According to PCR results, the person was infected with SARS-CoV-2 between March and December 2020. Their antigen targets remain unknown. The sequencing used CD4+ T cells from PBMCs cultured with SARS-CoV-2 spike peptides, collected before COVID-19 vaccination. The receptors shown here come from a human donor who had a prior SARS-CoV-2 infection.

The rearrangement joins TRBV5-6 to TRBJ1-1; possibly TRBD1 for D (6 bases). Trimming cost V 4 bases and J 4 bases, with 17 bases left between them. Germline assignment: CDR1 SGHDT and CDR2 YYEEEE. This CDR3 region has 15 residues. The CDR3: CASSVRTGRSTEAFF. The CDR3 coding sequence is TGTGCCAGCAGCGTACGAACAGGGCGTAGCACTGAAGCTTTCTTT. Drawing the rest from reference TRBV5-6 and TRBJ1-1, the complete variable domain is DAGVTQSPTHLIKTRGQQVTLRCSPKSGHDTVSWYQQALGQGPQFIFQYYEEEERQRGNFPDRFSGHQFPNYSSELNVNALLLGDSALYLCASSVRTGRSTEAFFGQGTRLTVV.

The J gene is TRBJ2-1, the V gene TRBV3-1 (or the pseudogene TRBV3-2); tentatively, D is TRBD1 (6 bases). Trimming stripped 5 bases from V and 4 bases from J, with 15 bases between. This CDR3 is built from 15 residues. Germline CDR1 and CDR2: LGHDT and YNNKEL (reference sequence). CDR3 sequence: CASSLPRGAYNEQFF. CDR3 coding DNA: TGTGCCAGCAGCTTGCCCAGGGGCGCTTACAATGAGCAGTTCTTC.

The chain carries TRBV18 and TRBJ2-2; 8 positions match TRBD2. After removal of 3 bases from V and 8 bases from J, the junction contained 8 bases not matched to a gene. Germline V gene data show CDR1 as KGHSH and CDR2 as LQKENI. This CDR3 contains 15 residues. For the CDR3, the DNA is TGTGCCAGCTCACCCGGACTAGCACGGGCTGGGGAGCTGTTTTTT. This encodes CASSPGLARAGELFF.

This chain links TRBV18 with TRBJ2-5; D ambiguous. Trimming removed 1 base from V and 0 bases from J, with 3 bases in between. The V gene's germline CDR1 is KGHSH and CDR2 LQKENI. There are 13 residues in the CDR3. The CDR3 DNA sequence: TGTGCCAGCTCACCACAAAACCAAGAGACCCAGTACTTC. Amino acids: CASSPQNQETQYF.

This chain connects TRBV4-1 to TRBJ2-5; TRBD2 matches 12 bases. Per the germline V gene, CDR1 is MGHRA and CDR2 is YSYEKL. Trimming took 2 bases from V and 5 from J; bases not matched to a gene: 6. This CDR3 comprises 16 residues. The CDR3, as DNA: TGCGCCAGCAGCCAACGCCTAGCGGGGGGGCGGGAGACCCAGTACTTC. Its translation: CASSQRLAGGRETQYF.

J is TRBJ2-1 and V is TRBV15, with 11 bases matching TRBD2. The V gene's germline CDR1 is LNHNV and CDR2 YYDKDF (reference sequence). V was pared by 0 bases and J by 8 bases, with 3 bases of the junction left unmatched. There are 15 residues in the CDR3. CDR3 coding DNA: TGTGCCACCAGCAGAGATGCTAGCGGGGGGTATGAGCAGTTCTTC. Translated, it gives CATSRDASGGYEQFF. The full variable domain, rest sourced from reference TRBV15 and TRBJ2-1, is DAMVIQNPRYQVTQFGKPVTLSCSQTLNHNVMYWYQQKSSQAPKLLFHYYDKDFNNEADTPDNFQSRRPNTSFCFLDIRSPGLGDTAMYLCATSRDASGGYEQFFGPGTRLTVL.

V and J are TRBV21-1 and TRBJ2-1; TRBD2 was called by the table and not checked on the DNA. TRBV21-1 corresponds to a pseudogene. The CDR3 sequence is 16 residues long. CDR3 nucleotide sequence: TGTGCCAGCAGCAACGCGGGAGAGAGCTCCTACAATGAGCAGTTCTTC. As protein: CASSNAGESSYNEQFF.

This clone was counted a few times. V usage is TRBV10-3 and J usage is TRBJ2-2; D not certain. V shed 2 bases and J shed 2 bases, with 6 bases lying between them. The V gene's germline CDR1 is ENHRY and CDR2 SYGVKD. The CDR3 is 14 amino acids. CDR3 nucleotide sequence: TGTGCCATCAGTGAGACTTACAACACCGGGGAGCTGTTTTTT. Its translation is CAISETYNTGELFF.

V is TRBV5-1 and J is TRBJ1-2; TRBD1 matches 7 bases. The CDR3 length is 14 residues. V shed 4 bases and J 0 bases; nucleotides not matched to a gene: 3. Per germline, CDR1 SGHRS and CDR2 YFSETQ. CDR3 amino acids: CASSRDRANYGYTF. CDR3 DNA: TGCGCCAGCAGCCGTGACAGGGCTAACTATGGCTACACCTTC.

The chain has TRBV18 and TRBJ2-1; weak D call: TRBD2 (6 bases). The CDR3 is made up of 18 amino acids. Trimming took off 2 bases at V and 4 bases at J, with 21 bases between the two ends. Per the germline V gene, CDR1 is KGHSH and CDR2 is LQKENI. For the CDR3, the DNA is TGTGCCAGCTCACCATTTCCCTATCTCGGAGGGGAGTACAATGAGCAGTTCTTC. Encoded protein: CASSPFPYLGGEYNEQFF.

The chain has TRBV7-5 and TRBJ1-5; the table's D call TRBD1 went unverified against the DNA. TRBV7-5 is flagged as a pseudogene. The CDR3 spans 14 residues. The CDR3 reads CARRKRSRDQPQHF. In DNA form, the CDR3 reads TGTGCCAGGAGAAAACGGTCCAGGGATCAGCCCCAGCATTTT.

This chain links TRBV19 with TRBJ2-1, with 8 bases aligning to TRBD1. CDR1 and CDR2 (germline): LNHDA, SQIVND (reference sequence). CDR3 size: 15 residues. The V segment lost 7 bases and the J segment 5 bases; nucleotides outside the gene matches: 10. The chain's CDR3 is CASIAGGRGDNEQFF. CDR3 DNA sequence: TGTGCCAGTATCGCAGGGGGCCGGGGAGACAATGAGCAGTTCTTC.

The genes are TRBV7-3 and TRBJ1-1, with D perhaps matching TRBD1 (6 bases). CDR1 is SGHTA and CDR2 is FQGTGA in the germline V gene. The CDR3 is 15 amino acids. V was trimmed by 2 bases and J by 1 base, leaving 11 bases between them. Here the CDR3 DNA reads TGTGCCAGCAGCTTAGCAGGGGCCCCGAACACTGAAGCTTTCTTT. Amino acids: CASSLAGAPNTEAFF.

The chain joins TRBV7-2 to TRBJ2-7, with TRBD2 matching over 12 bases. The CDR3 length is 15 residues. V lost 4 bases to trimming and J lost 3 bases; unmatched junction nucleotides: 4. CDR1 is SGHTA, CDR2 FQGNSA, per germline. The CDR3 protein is CASSSELAGGYEQYF. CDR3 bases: TGTGCCAGCAGCTCTGAACTAGCGGGGGGCTACGAGCAGTACTTC.

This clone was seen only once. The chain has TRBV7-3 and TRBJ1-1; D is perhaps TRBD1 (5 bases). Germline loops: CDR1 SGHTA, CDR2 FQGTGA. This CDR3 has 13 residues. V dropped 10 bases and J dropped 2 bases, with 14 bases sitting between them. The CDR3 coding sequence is TGTGCCACCCGACGGGGCCCCAACACTGAAGCTTTCTTT. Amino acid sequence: CATRRGPNTEAFF.

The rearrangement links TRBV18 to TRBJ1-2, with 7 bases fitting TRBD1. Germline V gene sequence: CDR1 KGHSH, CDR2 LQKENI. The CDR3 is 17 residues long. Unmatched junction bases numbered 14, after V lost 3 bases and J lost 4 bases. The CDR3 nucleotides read TGTGCCAGCTCACCGCTTGGGCCGGGACAGCGAGTCTATGGCTACACCTTC. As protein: CASSPLGPGQRVYGYTF.

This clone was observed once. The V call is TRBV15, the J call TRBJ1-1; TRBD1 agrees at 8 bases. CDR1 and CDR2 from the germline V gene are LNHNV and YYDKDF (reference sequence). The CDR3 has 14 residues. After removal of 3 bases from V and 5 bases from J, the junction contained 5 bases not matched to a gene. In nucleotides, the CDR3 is TGTGCCACCAGCAGGGACAGGGTGGGTACTGAAGCTTTCTTT. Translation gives CATSRDRVGTEAFF.

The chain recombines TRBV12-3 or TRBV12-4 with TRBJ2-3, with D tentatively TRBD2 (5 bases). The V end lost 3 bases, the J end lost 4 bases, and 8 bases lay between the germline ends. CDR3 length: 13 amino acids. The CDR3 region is CASSFVSADTQYF. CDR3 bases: TGTGCCAGCAGTTTCGTTAGCGCAGATACGCAGTATTTT.

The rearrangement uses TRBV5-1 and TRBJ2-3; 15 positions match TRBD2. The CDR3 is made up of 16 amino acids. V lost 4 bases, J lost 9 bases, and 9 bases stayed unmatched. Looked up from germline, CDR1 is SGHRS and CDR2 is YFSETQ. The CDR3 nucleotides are TGCGCCAGCAGCCGTTCGGGACTAGCGGGGGGCCTAACGCAGTATTTT. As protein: CASSRSGLAGGLTQYF.